These 29 T cell receptor beta chains were sequenced from one sample in a study of beta chain features in type 1 diabetes. The entirety of the isolated RNA underwent reverse transcription, so expressed TCRB transcripts were sequenced. Repertoires were generated with immunoSEQ multiplex PCR, while TCRdb's copy carries only in-frame clones and drops some. The table has under 800,000 clones, 15% to 18% seen once. Specimen: naive CD4+ T cells from blood. The receptors were sampled from a man aged 18 to 35 in good health.

This clone turned up a few times. V and J are TRBV2 and TRBJ2-1; D remains ambiguous. This CDR3 is built from 14 residues. Trimming took off 7 bases at V and 0 bases at J, with 10 bases between the two ends. Germline CDR1 is SNHLY and CDR2 is FYNNEI. CDR3 sequence: CASMKSSSYNEQFF. The CDR3 DNA is TGTGCCAGCATGAAATCAAGCTCCTACAATGAGCAGTTCTTC.

This clone was counted a few times. The V and J genes are TRBV6-5 and TRBJ1-5, with D tentatively TRBD1 (5 bases). CDR3 size: 15 residues. Trimming pared 6 bases from V and 4 bases from J, leaving 16 bases between. The germline CDR1 and CDR2 sequences are MNHEY and SVGAGI. CDR3 DNA sequence: TGTGCCAGCAGAGAGGGGCCCGGGAAGAATCAGCCCCAGCATTTT. Protein sequence: CASREGPGKNQPQHF.

This clone was counted between two and nine times. This chain connects TRBV11-2 to TRBJ2-2; D perhaps matches TRBD2 (6 bases). The CDR3 is 14 residues long. The germline V gene has CDR1 SGHAT and CDR2 FQNNGV. Trimming left V 3 bases short and J 2 bases short, with 7 bases between. CDR3 sequence: CASSFAGNTGELFF. CDR3 sequence (DNA): TGTGCCAGCAGCTTTGCGGGAAACACCGGGGAGCTGTTTTTT.

This clone turned up a few times. The CDR3 sequence: CASSLGREEYNEQFF. CDR3 nucleotide sequence: TGTGCCAGCAGCTTGGGACGCGAGGAATACAATGAGCAGTTCTTC. V usage is TRBV5-4 and J usage is TRBJ2-1; no clear D gene. The germline gives CDR1 SGHNT, CDR2 YYREEE (reference sequence). The CDR3 spans 15 residues. The ends were cut back, 0 bases at V and 4 bases at J, with 11 bases in the middle. The complete variable domain, with remaining parts taken from reference TRBV5-4 and TRBJ2-1, reads ETGVTQSPTHLIKTRGQQVTLRCSSQSGHNTVSWYQQALGQGPQFIFQYYREEENGRGNFPPRFSGLQFPNYSSELNVNALELDDSALYLCASSLGREEYNEQFFGPGTRLTVL.

A few counts support this clone. J is TRBJ2-3 and V is TRBV7-2; TRBD2 matches at 8 bases. Trimming removed 3 bases from V and 8 bases from J; junction bases left unmatched: 13. Germline assignment: CDR1 SGHTA and CDR2 FQGNSA. The CDR3 length is 16 residues. This CDR3 reads CASSLGPVAGPGTQYF. The CDR3 DNA reads as TGTGCCAGCAGCTTGGGGCCCGTAGCGGGGCCCGGTACGCAGTATTTT.

This clone showed up just a few times. CDR3: CASSSDRGRGAFF. The DNA for the CDR3 is TGTGCCAGCAGCAGCGACAGGGGCCGAGGGGCTTTCTTT. The chain is built from TRBV9 and TRBJ1-1; TRBD1 agrees at 8 bases. Germline V gene lookup returns CDR1 SGDLS and CDR2 YYNGEE. The CDR3 extends over 13 amino acids. After removal of 4 bases from V and 11 bases from J, the junction contained 10 bases not matched to a gene.

This clone occurred a few times. This chain links TRBV7-9 with TRBJ2-2, with D unresolved. Per germline, CDR1 SEHNR and CDR2 FQNEAQ (reference sequence). V was pared by 7 bases and J by 1 base, with 10 bases between. This CDR3 region has 14 residues. CDR3 bases: TGTGCCAGCACCAACCGGCAGAACACCGGGGAGCTGTTTTTT. Translating it yields CASTNRQNTGELFF.

This clone appeared a few times. The chain combines TRBV6-5 with TRBJ1-2; no clear D. V was clipped by 6 bases and J by 6 bases, with 11 bases between them. The CDR3 runs 12 residues. Germline CDR1 reads MNHEY; CDR2 reads SVGAGI. The DNA for the CDR3 is TGTGCCAGCAGGCCACAGTGGGATGGCTACACCTTC. Translation gives CASRPQWDGYTF.

Only a few counts were recorded for this clone. The CDR3 spells CASSYGTGINQPQHF. The CDR3 DNA is TGTGCCAGCAGTTATGGGACAGGGATCAATCAGCCCCAGCATTTT. The genes are TRBV6-5 and TRBJ1-5; 9 bases fit TRBD1. This CDR3 has 15 amino acids. The germline V gene has CDR1 MNHEY and CDR2 SVGAGI. Losses at the gene ends were 3 bases for V and 3 bases for J; bases not matched to a gene: 3.

The chain couples TRBV18 to TRBJ1-5; 10 bases align to TRBD1. The ends lost 0 bases at V and 5 bases at J; junction bases unmatched: 10. The CDR3 is 18 amino acids. Looked up from germline, CDR1 is KGHSH and CDR2 is LQKENI. In nucleotides, the CDR3 is TGTGCCAGCTCACCACCGGGACAGGGGCCGGGGGGCCATCAGCCCCAGCATTTT. Its translation is CASSPPGQGPGGHQPQHF. Looking up the rest from reference TRBV18 and TRBJ1-5 gives the full variable domain: NAGVMQNPRHLVRRRGQEARLRCSPMKGHSHVYWYRQLPEEGLKFMVYLQKENIIDESGMPKERFSAEFPKEGPSILRIQQVVRGDSAAYFCASSPPGQGPGGHQPQHFGDGTRLSIL.

This clone was observed a handful of times. Distinct nucleotide sequences in the sample also encode this CDR3. The chain is built from TRBV7-3 and TRBJ2-5; maybe TRBD1 (7 bases). CDR3 length: 13 amino acids. V lost 5 bases and J lost 5, with 12 bases in between. Per germline, CDR1 SGHTA and CDR2 FQGTGA. Here the CDR3 reads CASSLQGRETQYF. The CDR3 bases are TGTGCCAGCAGCCTACAGGGGAGGGAGACCCAGTACTTC.

This clone was detected only a few times. The chain combines TRBV11-2 with TRBJ2-3; unclear D gene. Germline V gene data show CDR1 as SGHAT and CDR2 as FQNNGV. The CDR3 totals 12 residues. V was clipped by 1 base and J by 9 bases, with 8 bases between them. This CDR3 reads CASSLAIQTQYF. CDR3 DNA sequence: TGTGCCAGCAGCTTAGCCATCCAGACGCAGTATTTT. The full variable domain, rest sourced from reference TRBV11-2 and TRBJ2-3, is EAGVAQSPRYKIIEKRQSVAFWCNPISGHATLYWYQQILGQGPKLLIQFQNNGVVDDSQLPKDRFSAERLKGVDSTLKIQPAKLEDSAVYLCASSLAIQTQYFGPGTRLTVL.

The V and J genes are TRBV4-1 and TRBJ1-2; 9 bases match TRBD1. The CDR3 covers 20 residues. The germline CDR1 and CDR2 sequences are MGHRA and YSYEKL. Germline trimming cut 2 bases from V and 0 bases from J; bases unmatched to any gene: 16. The CDR3 region is CASSQLHGVERTGANYGYTF. The CDR3 nucleotides are TGCGCCAGCAGCCAACTACATGGGGTTGAAAGGACAGGGGCTAACTATGGCTACACCTTC.

This clone has more than one count but fewer than ten. J is TRBJ2-5 and V is TRBV5-1; the D is unclear. Looked up from germline, CDR1 is SGHRS and CDR2 is YFSETQ. The CDR3 extends over 11 amino acids. Trimming cost V 4 bases and J 4 bases, with 5 bases left between them. Written as DNA, the CDR3 is TGCGCCAGCAGCCCGATAGAGACCCAGTACTTC. It codes for CASSPIETQYF.

This clone came up a few times. This sequence joins TRBV14 and TRBJ2-3; unclear D gene. Germline V gene sequence: CDR1 SGHDN, CDR2 FVKESK. Trimming pared 4 bases from V and 8 bases from J, leaving 13 bases between. The CDR3 totals 13 residues. The CDR3 reads CASSPTLIGTQYF. DNA of the CDR3: TGTGCCAGCAGCCCTACCCTGATTGGTACGCAGTATTTT.

This clone was observed a few times. V gene TRBV7-9 combines with J gene TRBJ2-1; 8 positions agree with TRBD2. V lost 1 base and J lost 6; bases outside the gene matches: 11. Germline lookup yields CDR1 SEHNR and CDR2 FQNEAQ (reference sequence). The CDR3 spans 17 residues. The CDR3 sequence is CASSLEVVAGTPNEQFF. Written as DNA, the CDR3 is TGTGCCAGCAGCTTAGAGGTGGTAGCGGGAACACCCAATGAGCAGTTCTTC. The full variable domain, completed using reference TRBV7-9 and TRBJ2-1, is DTGVSQNPRHKITKRGQNVTFRCDPISEHNRLYWYRQTLGQGPEFLTYFQNEAQLEKSRLLSDRFSAERPKGSFSTLEIQRTEQGDSAMYLCASSLEVVAGTPNEQFFGPGTRLTVL.

This clone was seen more than once but under ten times. The V call is TRBV5-6, the J call TRBJ1-5; no clear D gene. This CDR3 comprises 14 residues. Per germline, CDR1 SGHDT and CDR2 YYEEEE. Trimming removed 6 bases from V and 6 bases from J, with 16 bases in between. This CDR3 is CASTEGEGSQPQHF. CDR3 DNA: TGTGCCAGCACGGAAGGAGAAGGTAGTCAGCCCCAGCATTTT.

In its sample, this clone was seen a few times. The germline gene is not matched at one end of the junction; a read error may be the cause. The chain combines TRBV27 with TRBJ1-4; 8 positions match TRBD1. CDR3 length: 15 residues. The germline V gene has CDR1 MNHEY and CDR2 SMNVEV (reference sequence). CDR3 DNA: TGTGCCAGCAGGGACAGGACAGGGATTAATGGAAAACTGTTTTTT. It specifies CASRDRTGINGKLFF.

The J gene is TRBJ1-6, the V gene TRBV4-3; 9 nucleotides align to TRBD1. This CDR3 region has 16 residues. The germline V gene encodes CDR1 LGHNA and CDR2 YSLEER. V shed 0 bases, J shed 6 bases, and the junction held 3 bases outside the gene matches. CDR3 sequence: CASSQDQQGANSPLHF. The CDR3 nucleotides read TGCGCCAGCAGCCAAGATCAACAGGGGGCTAATTCACCCCTCCACTTT.

The table lists this clone with a few counts. This chain uses TRBV11-2 with TRBJ2-7, with 8 positions matching TRBD2. This CDR3 contains 15 residues. With 1 base clipped from V and 1 base from J, the junction kept 3 bases outside the gene matches. Germline CDR1 SGHAT, CDR2 FQNNGV. The CDR3 region is CASSLVASGSYEQYF. The CDR3 bases are TGTGCCAGCAGCTTAGTCGCTAGCGGGTCCTACGAGCAGTACTTC.

The gene calls are TRBV4-3 and TRBJ2-3; perhaps TRBD1 as D (6 bases). Germline V gene sequence: CDR1 LGHNA, CDR2 YSLEER. Trimming left V 1 base short and J 6 bases short, with 11 bases between. The CDR3 loop spans 14 amino acids. The CDR3 region has the DNA TGCGCCAGCAGCCAAGCGCCAGGGGTGGATACGCAGTATTTT. Translated: CASSQAPGVDTQYF.

This chain joins TRBV4-1 and TRBJ1-1, with 8 bases identical to TRBD1. The germline V gene has CDR1 MGHRA and CDR2 YSYEKL. This CDR3 spans 15 amino acids. V shed 4 bases, J shed 4 bases, and the junction held 8 bases outside the gene matches. Here the CDR3 reads CASSLGQGGGTEAFF. CDR3 sequence (DNA): TGCGCCAGCAGCCTTGGACAGGGTGGGGGCACTGAAGCTTTCTTT.

The rearrangement links TRBV5-1 to TRBJ2-5; a possible D gene is TRBD2 (7 bases). Germline-derived CDR1 and CDR2 are SGHRS and YFSETQ. The CDR3 is 13 amino acids. V was shortened by 4 bases and J by 5 bases, with 12 bases between the two germline ends. CDR3 region: CASSGGAGETQYF. The CDR3 region has the DNA TGCGCCAGCAGCGGGGGGGCTGGTGAGACCCAGTACTTC.

This clone was detected a few times. DNA for the CDR3: TGCGCCAGCAGTCAATCATCACAGGGCAAATACAATGAGCAGTTCTTC. Translation: CASSQSSQGKYNEQFF. The chain recombines TRBV23-1 with TRBJ2-1, with D perhaps TRBD1 (6 bases). TRBV23-1 is flagged as an ORF with uncertain function. There are 16 residues in the CDR3. Trimming pared 0 bases from V and 4 bases from J, leaving 13 bases between.

The chain joins TRBV18 to TRBJ2-7, with TRBD1 identical over 7 bases. Germline V CDR1 and CDR2: KGHSH, LQKENI. This CDR3 spans 15 amino acids. Germline trimming cut 3 bases from V and 0 bases from J; bases unmatched to any gene: 5. CDR3 protein: CASSPQGQSSYEQYF. CDR3 coding DNA: TGTGCCAGCTCACCGCAGGGACAGTCCTCCTACGAGCAGTACTTC.

V usage is TRBV7-2 and J usage is TRBJ2-2, with 11 bases aligning to TRBD2. V lost 5 bases, J lost 5 bases, and 13 bases stayed unmatched. CDR1 is SGHTA, CDR2 FQGNSA, per germline. The CDR3 covers 18 residues. The chain's CDR3 is CASSTGTSGYLRTGELFF. The CDR3 region has the DNA TGTGCCAGCAGCACTGGGACTAGCGGCTATTTAAGAACCGGGGAGCTGTTTTTT.

The genes are TRBV2 and TRBJ2-2, with 8 bases matching TRBD1. The V and J ends lost 6 bases and 5 bases, in that order; junction bases with no gene match: 5. Looked up from germline, CDR1 is SNHLY and CDR2 is FYNNEI. This CDR3 is 14 amino acids long. The DNA for the CDR3 is TGTGCCAGCAGATCCGACAGGGGTACCGGGGAGCTGTTTTTT. Translated: CASRSDRGTGELFF.

This clone was recorded once. The genes are TRBV7-2 and TRBJ2-2; D gene ambiguous. Trimming shortened V by 7 bases and J by 7 bases, and 4 bases separated the two germline ends. The CDR3 runs to 10 residues. Per the germline V gene, CDR1 is SGHTA and CDR2 is FQGNSA. The CDR3 sequence is CASTGGELFF. CDR3 coding DNA: TGTGCCAGCACCGGCGGGGAGCTGTTTTTT.

This clone occurred a few times. This CDR3 is also generated by other DNA sequences in the sample. V is TRBV29-1 and J is TRBJ2-3; 9 bases match TRBD2. The CDR3 spans 14 residues. Trimming cost V 4 bases and J 1 base; bases outside gene matches: 3. The germline V gene has CDR1 SQVTM and CDR2 ANQGSEA. CDR3 nucleotides: TGCAGCGTTGTGCGGACTAGCGGCACAGATACGCAGTATTTT. It is translated as CSVVRTSGTDTQYF.